A single TCR beta chain is shown here with its context. These data originate in a study of blood T cell repertoires in COVID-19. The V gene's germline CDR1 is MNHNY and CDR2 SVGAGI (reference sequence). This CDR3 is 14 amino acids long. Trimming took 5 bases from V and 7 from J, leaving 12 bases between them. Clones were read by immunoSEQ multiplex PCR, and TCRdb kept only the in-frame ones, dropping some. The sample carries about 74,000 clones, around 80% recorded once. V usage is TRBV6-6 and J usage is TRBJ1-6, with D tentatively TRBD1 (5 bases). Material: peripheral blood. The sequence derives from a human donor in a cohort sampled during active COVID-19. CDR3 region: CASSLLDINSPLHF. In nucleotides, the CDR3 is TGTGCCAGCAGTCTCCTGGACATCAATTCACCCCTCCACTTT.